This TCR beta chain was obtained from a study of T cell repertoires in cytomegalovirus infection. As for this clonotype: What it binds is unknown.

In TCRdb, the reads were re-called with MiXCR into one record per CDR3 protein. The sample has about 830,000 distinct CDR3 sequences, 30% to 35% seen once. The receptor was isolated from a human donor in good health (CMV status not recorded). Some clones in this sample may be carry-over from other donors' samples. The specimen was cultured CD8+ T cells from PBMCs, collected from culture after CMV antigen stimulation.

CDR3 DNA: TGTGCCATCAGTGAACTGGGTTGGGTTTCACCCCTCCACTTT. It translates to CAISELGWVSPLHF. The J gene is TRBJ1-6, the V gene TRBV10-3, with D unresolved. Trimming shortened V by 3 bases and J by 9 bases, and 12 bases separated the two germline ends. The V gene's germline CDR1 is ENHRY and CDR2 SYGVKD. CDR3 length: 14 residues.